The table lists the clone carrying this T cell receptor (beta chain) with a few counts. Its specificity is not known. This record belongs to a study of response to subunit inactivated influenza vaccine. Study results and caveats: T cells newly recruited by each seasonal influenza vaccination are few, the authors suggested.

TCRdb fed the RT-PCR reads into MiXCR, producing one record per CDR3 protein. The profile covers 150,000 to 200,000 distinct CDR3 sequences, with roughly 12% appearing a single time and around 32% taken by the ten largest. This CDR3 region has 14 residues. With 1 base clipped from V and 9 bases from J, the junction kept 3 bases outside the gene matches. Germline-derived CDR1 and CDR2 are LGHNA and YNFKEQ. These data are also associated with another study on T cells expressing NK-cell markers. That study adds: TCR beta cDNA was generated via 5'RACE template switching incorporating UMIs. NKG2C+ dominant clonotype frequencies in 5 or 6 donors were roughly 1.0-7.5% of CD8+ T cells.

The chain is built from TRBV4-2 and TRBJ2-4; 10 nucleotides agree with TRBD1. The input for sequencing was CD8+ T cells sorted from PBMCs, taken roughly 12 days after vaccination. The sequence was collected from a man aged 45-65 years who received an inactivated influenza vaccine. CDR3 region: CASSQVGTGAIQYF. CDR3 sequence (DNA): TGTGCCAGCAGCCAAGTGGGGACAGGGGCCATTCAGTACTTC.